These 3 T cell receptor beta chains originate from one sample sequenced in a study. The sorted Tregs were CD4+CD25+CD127-/low cells. TCRdb passed the 5' RACE reads through MiXCR, listing each CDR3 protein once. The top ten hold 3.2% of the sample, which has 50,000 to 70,000 distinct CDR3 sequences, less than 25% seen once. Sequences were obtained from tumor-infiltrating Tregs sorted from the breast tumor. All receptors derive from a female donor with breast cancer.

The V call is TRBV19, the J call TRBJ2-3; D not certain. Germline V gene sequence: CDR1 LNHDA, CDR2 SQIVND (reference sequence). The CDR3 is 13 residues long. V shed 7 bases and J shed 1 base, with 9 bases lying between them. CDR3 nucleotides: TGTGCCAGTAACATCTTCGGCACAGATACGCAGTATTTT. Its translation: CASNIFGTDTQYF. The entire variable domain, with the rest obtained from reference TRBV19 and TRBJ2-3, is as follows: DGGITQSPKYLFRKEGQNVTLSCEQNLNHDAMYWYRQDPGQGLRLIYYSQIVNDFQKGDIAEGYSVSREKKESFPLTVTSAQKNPTAFYLCASNIFGTDTQYFGPGTRLTVL.

In its sample, this clonotype was seen a few times. The chain has TRBV5-1 and TRBJ2-3; a weak D match, TRBD2 (5 bases). This CDR3 has 15 residues. From germline, CDR1 is SGHRS and CDR2 YFSETQ. The germline V and J ends were trimmed by 0 bases and 2 bases, with 10 bases remaining between them. In DNA, the CDR3 is TGCGCCAGCAGCTTGGAGACTATTCTCACAGATACGCAGTATTTT. Translation gives CASSLETILTDTQYF.

As regards this clonotype: This may arise from a read error, as a much more abundant clone is one base away. The chain carries TRBV5-1 and TRBJ2-5; no clear D. Germline V lookup: CDR1 SGHRS, CDR2 YFSETQ. Deletions cut 0 bases from V and 2 bases from J, with 11 bases between. The CDR3 totals 15 residues. CDR3: CASSLEVFEQETQYF. The CDR3 DNA sequence: TGCGCCAGCAGCTTGGAAGTCTTCGAGCAAGAGACCCAGTACTTC.